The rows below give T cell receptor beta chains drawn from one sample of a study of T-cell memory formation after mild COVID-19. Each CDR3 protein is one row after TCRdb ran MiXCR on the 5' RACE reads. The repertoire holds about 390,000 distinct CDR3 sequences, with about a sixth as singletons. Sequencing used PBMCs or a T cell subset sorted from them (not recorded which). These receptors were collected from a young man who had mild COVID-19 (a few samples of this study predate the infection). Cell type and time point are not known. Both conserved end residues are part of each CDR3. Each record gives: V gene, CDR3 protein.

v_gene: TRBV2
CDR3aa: CASSPEGGAREQYF

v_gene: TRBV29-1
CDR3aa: CSVQLQVQEKLFF

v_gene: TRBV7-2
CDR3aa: CASSFSGGLNTEAFF

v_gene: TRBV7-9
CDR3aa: CASSSEDRDTGELFF

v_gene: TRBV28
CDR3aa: CASSTNYGYTF

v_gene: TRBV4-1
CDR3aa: CASSQPGLRETQYF

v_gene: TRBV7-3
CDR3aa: CASSWGVGEQFF

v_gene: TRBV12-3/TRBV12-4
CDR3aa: CASSLQGSTGELFF

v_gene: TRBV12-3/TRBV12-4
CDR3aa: CASRKDRYTGELFF

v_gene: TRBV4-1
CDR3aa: CASSHRYTGELFF

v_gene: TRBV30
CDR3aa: CAWSEVGIGEFF

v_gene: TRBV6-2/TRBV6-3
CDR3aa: CASSLPPRQGASNEQFF

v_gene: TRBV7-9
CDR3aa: CASSLVPDAQGNIQYF

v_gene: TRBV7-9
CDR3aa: CASSGGEENTEAFF

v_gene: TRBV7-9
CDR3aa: CASSPSWDKYGYTF

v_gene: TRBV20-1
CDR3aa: CSARDKTENTEAFF

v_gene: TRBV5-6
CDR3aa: CASSTTGGNNQPQHF

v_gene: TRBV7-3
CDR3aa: CASSLTGQGSQYF

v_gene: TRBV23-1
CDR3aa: CASSQPTGMLNSASTDTQYF

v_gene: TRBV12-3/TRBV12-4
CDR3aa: CASRSGMQQFF

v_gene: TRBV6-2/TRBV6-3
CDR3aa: CASSYGGGNQPQHF

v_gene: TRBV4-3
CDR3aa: CASSRWTSGSTDTQYF

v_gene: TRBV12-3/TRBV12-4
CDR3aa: CASTFRDTQYF

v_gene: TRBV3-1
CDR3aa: CASSPGSGNYGYTF

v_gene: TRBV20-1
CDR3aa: CSSGRGETQYF

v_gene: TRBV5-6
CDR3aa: CASSLSQLEAFF

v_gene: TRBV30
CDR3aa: CAGRDWNNSPLHF

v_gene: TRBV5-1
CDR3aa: CASSDPGQASDIQYF

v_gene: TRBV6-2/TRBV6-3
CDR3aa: CASLAVAGGTYNEQFF

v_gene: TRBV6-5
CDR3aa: CASRRTGGSGELFF

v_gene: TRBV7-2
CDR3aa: CASSLVAGTGEQYF

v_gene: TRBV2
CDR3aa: CASMGQWNEQYF

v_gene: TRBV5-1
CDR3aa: CASKIWLNTEAFF

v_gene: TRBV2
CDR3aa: CASSNRGLGTGELFF

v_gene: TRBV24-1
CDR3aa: CAASPGHQEGGYTF

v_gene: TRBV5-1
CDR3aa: CASSLTPSYEQYF

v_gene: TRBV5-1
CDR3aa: CASSLGAPGSGANVLTF

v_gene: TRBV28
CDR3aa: CASGQGATGELFF

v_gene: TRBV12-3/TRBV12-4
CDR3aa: CASSLTDTKAYGYTF

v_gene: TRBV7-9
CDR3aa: CASSLDRGREYF

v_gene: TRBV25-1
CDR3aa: CASSDPSSYNSPLHF

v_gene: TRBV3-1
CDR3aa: CASSQDASANYGYTF

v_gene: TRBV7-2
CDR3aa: CASSPSDLGTQYF

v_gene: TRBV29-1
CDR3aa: CSVDSGITEAFF

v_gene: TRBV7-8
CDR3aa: CASSLGGQGSGELFF

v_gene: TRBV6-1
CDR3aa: CASKARTSDHNEQFF

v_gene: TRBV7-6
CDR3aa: CASSFREAGENTGELFF

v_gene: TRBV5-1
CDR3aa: CASSLGGGPLNEQFF

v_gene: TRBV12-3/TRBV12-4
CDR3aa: CASSQSPGTEFYNEQFF

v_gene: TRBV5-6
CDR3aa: CASSKTSGSNQPQHF

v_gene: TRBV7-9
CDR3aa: CASMDRFAYEQYF

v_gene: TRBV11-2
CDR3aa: CASSQGQGARNQPQHF

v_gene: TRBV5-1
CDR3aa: CASSPFGQGVNSPLHF

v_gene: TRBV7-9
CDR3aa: CASSWNEKLFF

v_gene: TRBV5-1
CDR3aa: CASSSDRSSPWGYNEQFF

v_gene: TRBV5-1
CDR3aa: CASTPTGRGRTEQYF

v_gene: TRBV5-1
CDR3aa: CACGGGQETQYF

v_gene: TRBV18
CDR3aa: CASSPPRTQTPANTGELFF

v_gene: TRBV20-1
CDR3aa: CSARDGRLKETQNF

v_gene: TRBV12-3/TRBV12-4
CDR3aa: CASTGEAKNIQYF